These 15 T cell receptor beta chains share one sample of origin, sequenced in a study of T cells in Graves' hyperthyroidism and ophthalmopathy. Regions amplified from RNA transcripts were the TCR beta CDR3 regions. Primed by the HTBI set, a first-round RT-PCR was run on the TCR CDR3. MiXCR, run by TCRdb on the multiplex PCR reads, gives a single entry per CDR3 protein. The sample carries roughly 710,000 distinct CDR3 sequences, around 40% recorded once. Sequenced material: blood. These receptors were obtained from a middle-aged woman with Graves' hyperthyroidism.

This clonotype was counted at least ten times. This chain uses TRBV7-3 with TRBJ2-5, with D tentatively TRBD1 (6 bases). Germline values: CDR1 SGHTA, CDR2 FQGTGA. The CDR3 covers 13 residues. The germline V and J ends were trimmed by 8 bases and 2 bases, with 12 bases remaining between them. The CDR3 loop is CASGQRGQETQYF. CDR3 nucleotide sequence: TGTGCCAGCGGCCAAAGGGGGCAAGAGACCCAGTACTTC. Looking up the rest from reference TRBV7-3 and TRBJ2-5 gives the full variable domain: GAGVSQTPSNKVTEKGKYVELRCDPISGHTALYWYRQSLGQGPEFLIYFQGTGAADDSGLPNDRFFAVRPEGSVSTLKIQRTERGDSAVYLCASGQRGQETQYFGPGTRLLVL.

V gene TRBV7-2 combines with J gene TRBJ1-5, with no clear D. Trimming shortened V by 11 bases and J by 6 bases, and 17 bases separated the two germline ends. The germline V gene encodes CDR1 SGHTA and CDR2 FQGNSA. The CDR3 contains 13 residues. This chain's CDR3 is CACNSGRGQPQHF. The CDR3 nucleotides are TGTGCCTGTAACTCTGGAAGAGGTCAGCCCCAGCATTTT.

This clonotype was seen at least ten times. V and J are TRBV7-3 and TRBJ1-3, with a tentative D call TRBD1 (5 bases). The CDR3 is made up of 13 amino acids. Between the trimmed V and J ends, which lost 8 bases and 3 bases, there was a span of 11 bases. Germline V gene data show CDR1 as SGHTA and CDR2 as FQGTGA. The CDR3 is CASARGDGNTIYF. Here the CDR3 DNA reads TGTGCCAGCGCGCGGGGCGATGGAAACACCATATATTTT.

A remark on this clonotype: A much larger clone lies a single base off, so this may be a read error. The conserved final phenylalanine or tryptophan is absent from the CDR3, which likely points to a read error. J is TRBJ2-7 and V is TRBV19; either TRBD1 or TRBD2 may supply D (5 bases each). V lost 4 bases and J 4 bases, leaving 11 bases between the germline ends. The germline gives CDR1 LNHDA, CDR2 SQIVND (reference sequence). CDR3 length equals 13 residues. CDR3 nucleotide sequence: TGTGCCAGTAGTACCGGGACCACTTACGAGCAGTACTCC. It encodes CASSTGTTYEQYS.

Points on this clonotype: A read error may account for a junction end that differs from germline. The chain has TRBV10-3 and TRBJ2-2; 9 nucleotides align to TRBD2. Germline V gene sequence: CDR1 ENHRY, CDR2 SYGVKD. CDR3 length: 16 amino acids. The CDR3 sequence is CASSLAGDGLTGELFF. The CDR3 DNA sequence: TGTGCCAGCAGTTTAGCGGGGGACGGTCTCACCGGGGAGCTGTTTTTT.

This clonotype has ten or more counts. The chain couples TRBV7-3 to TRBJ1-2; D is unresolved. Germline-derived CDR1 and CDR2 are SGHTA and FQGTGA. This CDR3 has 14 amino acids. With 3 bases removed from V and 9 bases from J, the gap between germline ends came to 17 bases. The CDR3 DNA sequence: TGTGCCAGCAGCTTCCGCTCGGGCATCAGATGCTACACCTTC. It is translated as CASSFRSGIRCYTF.

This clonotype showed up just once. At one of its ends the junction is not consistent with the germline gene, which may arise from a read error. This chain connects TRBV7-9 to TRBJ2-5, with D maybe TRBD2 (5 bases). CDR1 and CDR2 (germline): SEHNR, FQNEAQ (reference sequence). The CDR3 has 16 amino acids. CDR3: CASSLIGESVQETQYF. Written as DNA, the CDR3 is TGTGCTAGCAGCTTAATCGGGGAAAGTGTACAAGAGACCCAGTACTTC.

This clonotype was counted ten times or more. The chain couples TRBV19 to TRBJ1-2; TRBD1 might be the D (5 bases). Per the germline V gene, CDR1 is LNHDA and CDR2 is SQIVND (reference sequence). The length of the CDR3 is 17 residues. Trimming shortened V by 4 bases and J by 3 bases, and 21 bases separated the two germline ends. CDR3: CASSNGPGSHRDYGYTF. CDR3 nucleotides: TGTGCCAGTAGTAATGGGCCAGGGAGCCACCGGGACTATGGCTACACCTTC.

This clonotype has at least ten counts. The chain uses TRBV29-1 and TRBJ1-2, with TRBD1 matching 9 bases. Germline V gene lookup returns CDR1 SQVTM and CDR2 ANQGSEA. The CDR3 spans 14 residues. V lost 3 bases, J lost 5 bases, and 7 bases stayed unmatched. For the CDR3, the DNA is TGCAGCGTTGATTGGACAGGGGAGATATATGGCTACACCTTC. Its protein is CSVDWTGEIYGYTF.

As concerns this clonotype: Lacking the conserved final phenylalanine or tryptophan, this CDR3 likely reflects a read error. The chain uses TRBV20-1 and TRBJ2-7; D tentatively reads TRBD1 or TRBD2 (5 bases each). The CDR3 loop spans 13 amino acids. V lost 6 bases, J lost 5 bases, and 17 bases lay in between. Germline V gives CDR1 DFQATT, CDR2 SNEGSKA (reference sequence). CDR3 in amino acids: CSAWRAGSHEQYL. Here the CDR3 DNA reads TGCAGTGCCTGGCGGGCAGGGAGCCACGAGCAGTACCTC.

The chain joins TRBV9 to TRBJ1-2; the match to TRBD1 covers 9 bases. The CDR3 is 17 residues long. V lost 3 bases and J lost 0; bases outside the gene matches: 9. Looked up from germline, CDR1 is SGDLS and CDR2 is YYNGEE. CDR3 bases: TGTGCCAGCAGCGGACTGACAGGGGGTTATACTAACTATGGCTACACCTTC. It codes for CASSGLTGGYTNYGYTF.

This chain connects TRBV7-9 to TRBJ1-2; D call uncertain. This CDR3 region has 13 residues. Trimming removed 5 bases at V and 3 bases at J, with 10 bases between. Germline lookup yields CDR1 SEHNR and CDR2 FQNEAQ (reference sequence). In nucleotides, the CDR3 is TGTGCCAGCAGCCTCGGGTTAGACTATGGCTACACCTTC. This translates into CASSLGLDYGYTF. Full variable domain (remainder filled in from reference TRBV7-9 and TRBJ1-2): DTGVSQNPRHKITKRGQNVTFRCDPISEHNRLYWYRQTLGQGPEFLTYFQNEAQLEKSRLLSDRFSAERPKGSFSTLEIQRTEQGDSAMYLCASSLGLDYGYTFGSGTRLTVV.

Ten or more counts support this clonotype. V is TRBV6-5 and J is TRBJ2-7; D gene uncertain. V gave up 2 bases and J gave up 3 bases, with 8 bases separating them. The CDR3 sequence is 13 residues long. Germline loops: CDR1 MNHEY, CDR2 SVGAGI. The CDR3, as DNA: TGTGCCAGCAGTTACGGGTCTGACTACGAGCAGTACTTC. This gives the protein CASSYGSDYEQYF.

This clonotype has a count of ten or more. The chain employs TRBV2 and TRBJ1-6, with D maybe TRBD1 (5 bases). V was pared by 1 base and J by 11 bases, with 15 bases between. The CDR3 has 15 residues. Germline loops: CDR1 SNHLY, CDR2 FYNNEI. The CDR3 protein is CASSEGGWGSPPLHF. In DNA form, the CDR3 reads TGTGCCAGCAGTGAAGGTGGCTGGGGGTCGCCACCCCTCCACTTT.

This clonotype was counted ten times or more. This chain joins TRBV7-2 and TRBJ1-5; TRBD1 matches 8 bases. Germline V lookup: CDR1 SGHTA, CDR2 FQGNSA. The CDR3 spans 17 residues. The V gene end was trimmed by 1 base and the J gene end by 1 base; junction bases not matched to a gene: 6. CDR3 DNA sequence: TGTGCCAGCAGCTTAGGGACAGGGTATTTGAGCAATCAGCCCCAGCATTTT. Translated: CASSLGTGYLSNQPQHF.